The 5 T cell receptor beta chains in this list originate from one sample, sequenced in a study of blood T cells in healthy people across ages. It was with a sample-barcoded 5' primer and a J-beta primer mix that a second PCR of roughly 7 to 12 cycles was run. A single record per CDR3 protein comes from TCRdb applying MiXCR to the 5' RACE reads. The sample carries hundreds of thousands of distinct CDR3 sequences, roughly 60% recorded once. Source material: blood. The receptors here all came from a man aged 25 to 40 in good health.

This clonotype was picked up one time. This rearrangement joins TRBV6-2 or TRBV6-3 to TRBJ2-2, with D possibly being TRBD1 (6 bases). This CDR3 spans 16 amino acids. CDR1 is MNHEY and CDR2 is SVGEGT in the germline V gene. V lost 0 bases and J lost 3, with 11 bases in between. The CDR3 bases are TGTGCCAGCAGTTACTCGCAGGGGACGGACACCGGGGAGCTGTTTTTT. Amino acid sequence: CASSYSQGTDTGELFF.

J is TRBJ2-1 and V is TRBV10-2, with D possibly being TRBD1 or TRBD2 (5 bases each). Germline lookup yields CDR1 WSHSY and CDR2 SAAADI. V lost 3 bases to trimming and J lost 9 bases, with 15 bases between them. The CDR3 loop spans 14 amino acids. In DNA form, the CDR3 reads TGCGCCAGCAGTGAAGGGATGAGGGGCGCTGAGCAGTTCTTC. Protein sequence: CASSEGMRGAEQFF.

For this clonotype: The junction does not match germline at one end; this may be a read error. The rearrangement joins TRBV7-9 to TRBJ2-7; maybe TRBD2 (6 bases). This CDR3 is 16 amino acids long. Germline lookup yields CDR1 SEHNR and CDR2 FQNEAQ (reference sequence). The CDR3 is CASSRRQSGPSSEQYF. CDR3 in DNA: TGTGCCAGCAGCAGACGACAGAGCGGGCCCTCCTCCGAGCAGTACTTC.

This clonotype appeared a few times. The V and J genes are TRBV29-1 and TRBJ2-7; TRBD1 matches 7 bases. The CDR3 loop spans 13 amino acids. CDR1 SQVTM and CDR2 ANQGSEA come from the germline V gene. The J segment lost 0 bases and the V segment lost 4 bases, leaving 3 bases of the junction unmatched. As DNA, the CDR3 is TGCAGCGTTGTACCAGGGGGCTCCTACGAGCAGTACTTC. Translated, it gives CSVVPGGSYEQYF.

The CDR3 bases are TGTGCCAGCAATACCGCCGGGGGTCCCACTGAAGCTTTCTTT. Translated, it gives CASNTAGGPTEAFF. V usage is TRBV6-2 or TRBV6-3 and J usage is TRBJ1-1; TRBD1 might be the D (5 bases). Looked up from germline, CDR1 is MNHEY and CDR2 is SVGEGT. This CDR3 contains 14 residues. V lost 7 bases to trimming and J lost 4 bases, with 16 bases between them.